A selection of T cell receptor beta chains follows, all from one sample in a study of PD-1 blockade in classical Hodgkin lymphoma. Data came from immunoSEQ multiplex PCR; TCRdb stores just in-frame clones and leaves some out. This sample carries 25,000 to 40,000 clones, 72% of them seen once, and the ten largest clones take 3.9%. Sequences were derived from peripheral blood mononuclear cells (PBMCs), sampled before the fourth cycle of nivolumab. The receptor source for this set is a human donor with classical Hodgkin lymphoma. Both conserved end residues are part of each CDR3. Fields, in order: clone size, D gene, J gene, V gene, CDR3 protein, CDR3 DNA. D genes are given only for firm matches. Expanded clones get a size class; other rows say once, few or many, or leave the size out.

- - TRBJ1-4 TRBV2 CASSEAEVELFF TGTGCCAGCAGTGAAGCGGAGGTTGAACTGTTTTTT
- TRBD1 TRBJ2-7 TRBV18 CASSPPTGGNEQYF TGTGCCAGCTCACCTCCGACAGGGGGCAACGAGCAGTACTTC
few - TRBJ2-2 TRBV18 CASSPGGIGELFF TGTGCCAGCTCACCAGGTGGAATCGGGGAGCTGTTTTTT
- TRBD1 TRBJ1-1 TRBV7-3 CASSLTDRTEAFF TGTGCCAGCAGCTTAACGGACAGGACTGAAGCTTTCTTT
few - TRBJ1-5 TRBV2 CASRAGNQPQHF TGTGCCAGCAGGGCAGGGAATCAGCCCCAGCATTTT
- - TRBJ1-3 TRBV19 CASSIGGASGNTIYF TGTGCCAGTAGTATCGGGGGAGCCTCTGGAAACACCATATATTTT
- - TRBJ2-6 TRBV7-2 CASSLPSRRQSRANVLTF TGTGCCAGCAGCTTGCCGTCGAGACGACAAAGTCGGGCCAACGTCCTGACTTTC
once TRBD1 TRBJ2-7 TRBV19 CASSLVGTGIYEQYF TGTGCCAGTAGTCTCGTCGGGACAGGGATCTACGAGCAGTACTTC
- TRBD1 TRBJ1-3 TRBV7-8 CASSHRDRVNGNTIYF TGTGCCAGCAGCCACCGGGACAGGGTGAACGGAAACACCATATATTTT
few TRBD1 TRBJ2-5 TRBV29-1 CSVVGSGDRGTETQYF TGCAGCGTTGTAGGTTCAGGGGACAGGGGGACCGAGACCCAGTACTTC
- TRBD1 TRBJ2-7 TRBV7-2 CASSSPGQVSYEQYF TGTGCCAGCAGCTCTCCGGGACAGGTATCCTACGAGCAGTACTTC
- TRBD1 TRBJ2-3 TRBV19 CASSIGTGDTDTQYF TGTGCCAGTAGTATTGGGACAGGGGACACAGATACGCAGTATTTT
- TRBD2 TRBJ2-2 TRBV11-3 CASSWGLATGELFF TGTGCCAGCAGCTGGGGACTAGCAACCGGGGAGCTGTTTTTT
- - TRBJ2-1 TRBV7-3 CASSSGSLYNEQFF TGTGCCAGCAGCTCGGGGTCGCTTTACAATGAGCAGTTCTTC
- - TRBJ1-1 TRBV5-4 CASSRRVNTEAFF TGTGCCAGCAGTAGGCGGGTAAACACTGAAGCTTTCTTT
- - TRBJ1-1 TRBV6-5 CASSYFLSGTEAFF TGTGCCAGCAGTTATTTCCTATCGGGGACTGAAGCTTTCTTT
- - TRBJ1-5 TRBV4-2 CASSGEQLNSQPQHF TGTGCCAGCAGCGGTGAACAACTCAACAGCCAGCCCCAGCATTTT
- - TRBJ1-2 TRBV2 CASSVAGDYGYTF TGTGCCAGCAGTGTTGCAGGCGACTATGGCTACACCTTC
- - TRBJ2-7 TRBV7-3 CASSFGGREQYF TGTGCCAGCAGCTTCGGGGGTCGGGAGCAGTACTTC
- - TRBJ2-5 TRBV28 CASSWGEETQYF TGTGCCAGCAGTTGGGGGGAAGAGACCCAGTACTTC
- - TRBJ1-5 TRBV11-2 CASSPHGGGQPQHF TGTGCCAGCAGCCCCCACGGCGGGGGACAGCCCCAGCATTTT
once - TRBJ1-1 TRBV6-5 CASSYLSMNTEAFF TGTGCCAGCAGTTATTTATCCATGAACACTGAAGCTTTCTTT
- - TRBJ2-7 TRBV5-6 CASSRFSGDYEQYF TGTGCCAGCAGCAGATTCTCGGGGGACTACGAGCAGTACTTC
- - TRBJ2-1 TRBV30 CAWSVLGPGEQFF TGTGCCTGGAGTGTACTAGGGCCGGGGGAGCAGTTCTTC
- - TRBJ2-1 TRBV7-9 CASSPRATRLLRGYNEQFF TGTGCCAGCAGCCCTCGAGCCACTCGACTGTTGCGGGGCTACAATGAGCAGTTCTTC
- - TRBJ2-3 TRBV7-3 CASSLGVYSTDTQYF TGTGCCAGCAGCTTAGGCGTCTATAGCACAGATACGCAGTATTTT
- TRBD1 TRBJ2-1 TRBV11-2 CASSQFLGGAKQFF TGTGCCAGCAGCCAGTTCTTAGGGGGCGCAAAGCAGTTCTTC
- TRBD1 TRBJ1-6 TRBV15 CATSRSRTGGSPLHF TGTGCCACCAGCAGATCCCGGACAGGGGGATCACCCCTCCACTTT
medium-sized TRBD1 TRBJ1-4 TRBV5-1 CASSLGTTGAEEKLFF TGCGCCAGCAGCTTGGGAACTACAGGGGCGGAAGAAAAACTGTTTTTT
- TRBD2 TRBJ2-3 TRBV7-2 CASTTGGGNTDTQYF TGTGCCAGCACAACGGGAGGTGGGAACACAGATACGCAGTATTTT
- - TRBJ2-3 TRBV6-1 CASRLPTDTQYF TGTGCCAGCAGGTTACCGACAGATACGCAGTATTTT
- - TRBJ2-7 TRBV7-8 CASSLGGSEQYF TGTGCCAGCAGCTTAGGGGGGTCTGAGCAGTACTTC
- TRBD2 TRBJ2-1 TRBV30 CASGNLAGGPNEQFF TGTGCCTCGGGTAATCTAGCGGGAGGCCCCAATGAGCAGTTCTTC
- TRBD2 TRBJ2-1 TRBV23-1 CASSQRTAGTSGGLTYNEQFF TGCGCCAGCAGTCAAAGGACCGCCGGGACTAGCGGGGGATTGACCTACAATGAGCAGTTCTTC
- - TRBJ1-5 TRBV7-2 CASSIRNGGQPQHF TGTGCCAGCAGCATCAGGAACGGGGGGCAGCCCCAGCATTTT
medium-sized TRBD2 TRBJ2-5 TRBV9 CASSEGSGSGETQYF TGTGCCAGCAGCGAGGGTAGCGGGAGCGGGGAGACCCAGTACTTC
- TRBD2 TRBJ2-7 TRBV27 CASSLSSGGVSYEQYF TGTGCCAGCAGTTTATCTAGCGGGGGCGTCTCCTACGAGCAGTACTTC
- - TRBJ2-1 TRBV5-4 CASSLGGYNEQFF TGTGCCAGCAGCTTGGGCGGCTACAATGAGCAGTTCTTC
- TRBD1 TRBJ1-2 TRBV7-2 CASSYGRDRGPGYTF TGTGCCAGCAGCTACGGTCGGGACAGGGGCCCTGGCTACACCTTC
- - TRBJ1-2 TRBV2 CASTNWGRQIYGYTF TGTGCCAGCACCAATTGGGGCAGACAAATCTATGGCTACACCTTC
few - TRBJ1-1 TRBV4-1 CASSLGSFEAFF TGCGCCAGCAGCCTCGGGTCCTTCGAAGCTTTCTTT
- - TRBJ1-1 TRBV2 CASIGVGTEAFF TGTGCCAGCATTGGGGTGGGCACTGAAGCTTTCTTT
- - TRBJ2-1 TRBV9 CASSIRAAKSSYNEQFF TGTGCCAGCAGCATACGAGCGGCAAAAAGCTCCTACAATGAGCAGTTCTTC
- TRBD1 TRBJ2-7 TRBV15 CATSRFQSRQGPAYEQYF TGTGCCACCAGCAGATTCCAGAGTCGACAGGGACCGGCCTACGAGCAGTACTTC
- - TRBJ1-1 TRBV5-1 CASSLGGSYETFF TGCGCCAGCAGCTTGGGAGGGTCCTATGAAACTTTCTTT
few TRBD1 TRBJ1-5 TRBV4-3 CASSQGTGGEQPQHF TGCGCCAGCAGCCAAGGAACAGGGGGTGAGCAGCCCCAGCATTTT
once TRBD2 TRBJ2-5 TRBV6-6 CASSYLSGGGGETQYF TGTGCCAGCAGTTACCTGAGCGGGGGGGGTGGGGAGACCCAGTACTTC
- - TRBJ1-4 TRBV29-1 CSVELGSNEKLFF TGCAGCGTTGAATTGGGCAGTAATGAAAAACTGTTTTTT
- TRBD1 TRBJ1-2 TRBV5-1 CASRGQGYYGYTF TGCGCCAGCCGAGGACAGGGTTATTATGGCTACACCTTC
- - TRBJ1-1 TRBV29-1 CSVHGGLMNTEAFF TGCAGCGTTCACGGGGGGTTGATGAACACTGAAGCTTTCTTT
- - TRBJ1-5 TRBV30 CAWNQGLNQPQHF TGTGCCTGGAATCAGGGATTAAATCAGCCCCAGCATTTT
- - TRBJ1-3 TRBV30 CAWNLGNTGNTIYF TGTGCCTGGAATCTCGGGAATACTGGAAACACCATATATTTT
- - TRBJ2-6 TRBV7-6 CASSFIAIYDSGANVLTF TGTGCCAGCAGCTTCATAGCGATATATGACTCTGGGGCCAACGTCCTGACTTTC
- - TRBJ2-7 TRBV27 CASSLGRGNEQYF TGTGCCAGCAGTTTGGGCAGGGGTAACGAGCAGTACTTC